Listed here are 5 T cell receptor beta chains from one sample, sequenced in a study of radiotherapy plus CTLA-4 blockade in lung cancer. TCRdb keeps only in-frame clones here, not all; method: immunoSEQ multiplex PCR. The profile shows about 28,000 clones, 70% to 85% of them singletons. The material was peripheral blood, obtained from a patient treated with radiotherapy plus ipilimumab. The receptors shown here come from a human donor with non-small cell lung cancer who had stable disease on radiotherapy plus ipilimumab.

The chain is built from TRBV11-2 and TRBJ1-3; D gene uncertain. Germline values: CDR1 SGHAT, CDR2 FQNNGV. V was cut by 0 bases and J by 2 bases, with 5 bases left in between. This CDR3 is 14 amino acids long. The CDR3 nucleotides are TGTGCCAGCAGCTTAGAAATAACTGGAAACACCATATATTTT. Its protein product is CASSLEITGNTIYF.

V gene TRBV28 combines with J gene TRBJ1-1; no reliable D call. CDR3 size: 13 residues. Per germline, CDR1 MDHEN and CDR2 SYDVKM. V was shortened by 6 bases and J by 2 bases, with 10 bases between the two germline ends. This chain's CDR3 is CASSANINTEAFF. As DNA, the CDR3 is TGTGCCAGCAGCGCTAATATTAACACTGAAGCTTTCTTT. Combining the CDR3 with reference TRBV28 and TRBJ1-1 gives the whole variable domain DVKVTQSSRYLVKRTGEKVFLECVQDMDHENMFWYRQDPGLGLRLIYFSYDVKMKEKGDIPEGYSVSREKKERFSLILESASTNQTSMYLCASSANINTEAFFGQGTRLTVV.

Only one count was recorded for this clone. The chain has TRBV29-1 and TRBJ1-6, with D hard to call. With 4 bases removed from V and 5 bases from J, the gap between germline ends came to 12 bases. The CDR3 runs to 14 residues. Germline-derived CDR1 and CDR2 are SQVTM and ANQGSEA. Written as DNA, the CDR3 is TGCAGCGTTGCCCTCGGACGGGATAATTCACCCCTCCACTTT. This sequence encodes CSVALGRDNSPLHF.

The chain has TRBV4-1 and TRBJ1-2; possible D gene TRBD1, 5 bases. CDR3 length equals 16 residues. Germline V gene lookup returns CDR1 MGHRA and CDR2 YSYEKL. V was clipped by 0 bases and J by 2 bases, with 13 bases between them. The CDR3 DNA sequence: TGCGCCAGCAGCCAAGACGAGGGACCTCTGAACTATGGCTACACCTTC. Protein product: CASSQDEGPLNYGYTF.

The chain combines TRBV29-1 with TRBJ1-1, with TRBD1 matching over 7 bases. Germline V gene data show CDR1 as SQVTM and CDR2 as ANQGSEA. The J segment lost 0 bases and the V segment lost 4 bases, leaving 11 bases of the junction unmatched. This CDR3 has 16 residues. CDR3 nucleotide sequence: TGCAGCGTTGGAAGGGGGACAGAACATCTGAACACTGAAGCTTTCTTT. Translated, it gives CSVGRGTEHLNTEAFF.